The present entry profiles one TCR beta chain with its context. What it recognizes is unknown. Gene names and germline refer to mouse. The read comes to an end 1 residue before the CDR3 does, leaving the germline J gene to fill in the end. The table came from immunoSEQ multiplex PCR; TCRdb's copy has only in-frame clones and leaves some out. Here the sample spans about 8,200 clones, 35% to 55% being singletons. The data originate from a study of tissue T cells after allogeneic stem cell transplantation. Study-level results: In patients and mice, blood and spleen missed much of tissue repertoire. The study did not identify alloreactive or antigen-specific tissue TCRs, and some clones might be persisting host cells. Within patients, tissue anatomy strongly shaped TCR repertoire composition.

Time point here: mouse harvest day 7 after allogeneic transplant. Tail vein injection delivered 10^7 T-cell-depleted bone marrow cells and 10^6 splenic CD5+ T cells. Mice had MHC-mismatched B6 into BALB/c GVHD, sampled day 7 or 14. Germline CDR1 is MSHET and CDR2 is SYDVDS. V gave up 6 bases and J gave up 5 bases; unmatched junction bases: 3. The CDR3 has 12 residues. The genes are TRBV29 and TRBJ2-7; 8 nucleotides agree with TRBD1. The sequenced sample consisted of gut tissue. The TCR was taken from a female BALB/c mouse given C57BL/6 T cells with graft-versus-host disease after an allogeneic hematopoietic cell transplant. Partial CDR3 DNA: TGTGCTAGCAGAGGACAGGGCGATGAACAGTAC. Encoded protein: CASRGQGDEQY. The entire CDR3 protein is CASRGQGDEQYF.